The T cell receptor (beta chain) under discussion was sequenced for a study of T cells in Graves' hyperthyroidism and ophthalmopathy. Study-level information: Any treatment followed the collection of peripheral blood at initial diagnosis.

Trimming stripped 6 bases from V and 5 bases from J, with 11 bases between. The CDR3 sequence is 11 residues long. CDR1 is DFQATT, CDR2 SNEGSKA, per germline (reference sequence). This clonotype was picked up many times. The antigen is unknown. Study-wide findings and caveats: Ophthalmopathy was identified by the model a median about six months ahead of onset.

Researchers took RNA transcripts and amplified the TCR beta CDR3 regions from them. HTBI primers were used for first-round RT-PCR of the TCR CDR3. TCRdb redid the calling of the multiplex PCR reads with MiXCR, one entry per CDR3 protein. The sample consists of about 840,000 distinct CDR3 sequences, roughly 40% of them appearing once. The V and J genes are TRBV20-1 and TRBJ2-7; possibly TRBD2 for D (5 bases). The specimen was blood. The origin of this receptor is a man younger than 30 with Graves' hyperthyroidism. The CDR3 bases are TGCAGTGCCTCTGGACTTCACGAGCAGTACTTC. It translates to CSASGLHEQYF.